The 9 T cell receptor beta chains in this list originate from one sample, sequenced in a study of shared clonotypes between healthy human individuals. The assay was immunoSEQ multiplex PCR, and TCRdb's table has in-frame clones only and misses some. The sample gives over a million clones, approximately 80% of which show up once; 0.55% to 0.7% is in the top ten. The sequencing input was memory CD4+ T cells from PBMCs. Subset reported: CD45RA-negative fraction. These receptors originate from a young man in good health. Some clones in this sample may be carry-over from other donors' samples.

The rearrangement links TRBV7-7 to TRBJ2-7, with 8 bases aligning to TRBD1. The junction had 8 bases not matched to a gene; V was cut back by 1 base and J by 6 bases. From germline, CDR1 is SSHAT and CDR2 FNYEAQ (reference sequence). The CDR3 is 15 residues long. As DNA, the CDR3 is TGTGCCAGCAGCTTAGTGCAGGACAGGGATGCCGAGCAGTACTTC. It specifies CASSLVQDRDAEQYF.

The chain employs TRBV11-3 and TRBJ2-2; D is uncertain. There are 19 residues in the CDR3. With 3 bases removed from V and 0 bases from J, the gap between germline ends came to 20 bases. The germline CDR1 and CDR2 sequences are SGHNT and YENEEA. The CDR3 protein is CASSFDPALTETNTGELFF. For the CDR3, the DNA is TGTGCCAGCAGCTTTGACCCAGCGCTGACGGAAACGAACACCGGGGAGCTGTTTTTT. The full variable domain, rest sourced from reference TRBV11-3 and TRBJ2-2, is EAGVVQSPRYKIIEKKQPVAFWCNPISGHNTLYWYLQNLGQGPELLIRYENEEAVDDSQLPKDRFSAERLKGVDSTLKIQPAELGDSAVYLCASSFDPALTETNTGELFFGEGSRLTVL.

The rearrangement uses TRBV29-1 and TRBJ2-1, with TRBD2 identical over 10 bases. The CDR3 consists of 14 residues. Trimming took 2 bases from V and 9 from J; bases not matched to a gene: 7. CDR1 is SQVTM, CDR2 ANQGSEA, per germline. The CDR3 bases are TGCAGCGTTGAACTAGCGGGAGAGGAGGGTGAGCAGTTCTTC. Amino acid sequence: CSVELAGEEGEQFF.

The genes are TRBV29-1 and TRBJ2-5; possible D gene TRBD1, 6 bases. Trimming cost V 1 base and J 5 bases, with 11 bases left between them. CDR1 is SQVTM and CDR2 is ANQGSEA in the germline V gene. The CDR3 length is 13 residues. CDR3 sequence reads: CSVEGRGQETQYF. For the CDR3, the DNA is TGCAGCGTTGAAGGCAGGGGCCAGGAGACCCAGTACTTC.

The chain recombines TRBV18 with TRBJ1-5; 7 positions match TRBD1. This CDR3 has 13 amino acids. V was clipped by 5 bases and J by 6 bases; unmatched bases: 4. Germline loops: CDR1 KGHSH, CDR2 LQKENI. CDR3 in DNA: TGTGCCAGCTCAAGGGGGCTATCTCAGCCCCAGCATTTT. Amino acid sequence: CASSRGLSQPQHF. The complete variable domain, with remaining parts taken from reference TRBV18 and TRBJ1-5, reads NAGVMQNPRHLVRRRGQEARLRCSPMKGHSHVYWYRQLPEEGLKFMVYLQKENIIDESGMPKERFSAEFPKEGPSILRIQQVVRGDSAAYFCASSRGLSQPQHFGDGTRLSIL.

This chain connects TRBV7-2 to TRBJ2-5; D remains unclear. Trimming removed 2 bases at V and 1 base at J, with 11 bases between. Per germline, CDR1 SGHTA and CDR2 FQGNSA. This CDR3 has 15 residues. CDR3 protein: CASSLRGSFQETQYF. DNA of the CDR3: TGTGCCAGCAGCTTACGAGGCTCCTTCCAAGAGACCCAGTACTTC.

The chain carries TRBV7-8 and TRBJ2-7; 11 nucleotides match TRBD2. This CDR3 has 16 residues. With 5 bases clipped from V and 3 bases from J, the junction kept 9 bases outside the gene matches. Germline V lookup: CDR1 SGHVS, CDR2 FQNEAQ. The CDR3 reads CASSPRGTSGIYEQYF. As DNA, the CDR3 is TGTGCCAGCAGCCCCCGCGGGACTAGCGGAATCTACGAGCAGTACTTC.

This chain connects TRBV20-1 to TRBJ1-1; no clear D gene. There are 11 residues in the CDR3. Germline V lookup: CDR1 DFQATT, CDR2 SNEGSKA (reference sequence). Between the trimmed V and J ends, which lost 5 bases and 0 bases, there was a span of 4 bases. The CDR3 is CSAQMNTEAFF. The CDR3 DNA reads as TGCAGTGCTCAAATGAACACTGAAGCTTTCTTT.

The V call is TRBV15, the J call TRBJ2-1; D may be TRBD1 (6 bases). The germline gives CDR1 LNHNV, CDR2 YYDKDF (reference sequence). This CDR3 has 14 amino acids. Trimming took off 5 bases at V and 10 bases at J, with 18 bases between the two ends. Written as DNA, the CDR3 is TGTGCCACCAGCGTTCAGCACAGGGCGCTCGAGCAGTTCTTC. Residues: CATSVQHRALEQFF.